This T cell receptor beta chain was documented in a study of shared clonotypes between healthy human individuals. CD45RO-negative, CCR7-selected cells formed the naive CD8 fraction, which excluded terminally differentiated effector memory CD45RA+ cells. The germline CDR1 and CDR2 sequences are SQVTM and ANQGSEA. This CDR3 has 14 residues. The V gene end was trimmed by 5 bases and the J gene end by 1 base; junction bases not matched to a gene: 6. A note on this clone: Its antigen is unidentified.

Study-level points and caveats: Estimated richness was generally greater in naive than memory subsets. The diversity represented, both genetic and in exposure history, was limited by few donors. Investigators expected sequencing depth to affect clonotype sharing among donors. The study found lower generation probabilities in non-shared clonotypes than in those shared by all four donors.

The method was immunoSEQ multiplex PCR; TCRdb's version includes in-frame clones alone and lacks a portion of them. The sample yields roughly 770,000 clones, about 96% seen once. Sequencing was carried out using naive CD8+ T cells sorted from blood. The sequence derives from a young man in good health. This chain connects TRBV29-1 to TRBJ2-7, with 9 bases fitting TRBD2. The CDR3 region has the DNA TGCAGCGTTCGTGCTAGCGGGATTTCCTACGAGCAGTACTTC. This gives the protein CSVRASGISYEQYF.